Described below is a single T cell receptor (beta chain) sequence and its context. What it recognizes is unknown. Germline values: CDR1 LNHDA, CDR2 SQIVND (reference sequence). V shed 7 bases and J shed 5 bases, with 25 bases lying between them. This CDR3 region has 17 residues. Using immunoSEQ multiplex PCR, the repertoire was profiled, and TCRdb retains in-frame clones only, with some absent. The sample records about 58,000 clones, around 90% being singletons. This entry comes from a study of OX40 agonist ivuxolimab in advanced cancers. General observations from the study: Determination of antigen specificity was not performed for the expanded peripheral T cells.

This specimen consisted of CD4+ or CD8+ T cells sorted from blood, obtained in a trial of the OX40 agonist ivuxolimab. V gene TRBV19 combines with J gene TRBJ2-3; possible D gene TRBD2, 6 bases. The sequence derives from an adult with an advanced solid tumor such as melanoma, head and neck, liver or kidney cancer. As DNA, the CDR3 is TGTGCCAGTACCCCTGCGGGGTTTGGTGGTTTTAAAGATACGCAGTATTTT. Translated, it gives CASTPAGFGGFKDTQYF. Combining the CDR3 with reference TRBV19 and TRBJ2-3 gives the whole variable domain DGGITQSPKYLFRKEGQNVTLSCEQNLNHDAMYWYRQDPGQGLRLIYYSQIVNDFQKGDIAEGYSVSREKKESFPLTVTSAQKNPTAFYLCASTPAGFGGFKDTQYFGPGTRLTVL.